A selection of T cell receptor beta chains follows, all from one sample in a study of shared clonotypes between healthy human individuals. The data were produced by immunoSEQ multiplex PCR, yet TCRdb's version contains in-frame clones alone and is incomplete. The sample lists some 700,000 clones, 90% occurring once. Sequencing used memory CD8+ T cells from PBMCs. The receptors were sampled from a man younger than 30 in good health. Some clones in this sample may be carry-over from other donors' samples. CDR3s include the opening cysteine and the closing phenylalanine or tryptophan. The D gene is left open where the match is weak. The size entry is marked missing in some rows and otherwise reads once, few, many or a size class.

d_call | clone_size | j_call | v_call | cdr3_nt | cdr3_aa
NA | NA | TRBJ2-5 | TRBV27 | TGTGCCAGCAGTTCGTCGGGGGTACCGGAGTACTTC | CASSSSGVPEYF
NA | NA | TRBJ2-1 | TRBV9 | TGTGCCAGCAGCTCGAGCGGGACATACAATGAGCAGTTCTTC | CASSSSGTYNEQFF
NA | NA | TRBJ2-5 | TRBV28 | TGTGCCACCGACCGATCAGGTGAAGAGACCCAGTACTTC | CATDRSGEETQYF
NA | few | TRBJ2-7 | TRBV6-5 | TGTGCCAGCAGTTACTCTCCGGGAGAGCGCGAGCAGTACTTC | CASSYSPGEREQYF
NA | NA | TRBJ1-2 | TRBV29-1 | TGCAGCGTTGAGGAGGGTTTGAATGGCTACACCTTC | CSVEEGLNGYTF
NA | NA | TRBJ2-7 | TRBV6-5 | TGTGCCAGCAGTTACGCGGCTGAGACTACCGAGCAGTACTTC | CASSYAAETTEQYF
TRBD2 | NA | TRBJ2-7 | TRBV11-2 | TGTGCCAGCAGCTCGGGACTAGCGGCGTCCTACGAGCAGTACTTC | CASSSGLAASYEQYF
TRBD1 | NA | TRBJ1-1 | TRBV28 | TGTGCCAGCAGTTACTCGGACAGGGGCATGAACACTGAAGCTTTCTTT | CASSYSDRGMNTEAFF
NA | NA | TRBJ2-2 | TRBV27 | TGTGCCAGCAGGGGAAGGGCCAAGGACACCGGGGAGCTGTTTTTT | CASRGRAKDTGELFF
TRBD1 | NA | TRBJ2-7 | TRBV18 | TGTGCCAGCTCACCCCGGGACAGGGTTGATTTGGCGCAGTACTTC | CASSPRDRVDLAQYF
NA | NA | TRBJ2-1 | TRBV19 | TGTGCCAGTAGTTCGCCAGAGGGAGAGTCCTACAATGAGCAGTTCTTC | CASSSPEGESYNEQFF
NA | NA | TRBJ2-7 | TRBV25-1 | TGTGCCAGCAGTGAAGAAATCGGAACCTACGAGCAGTACTTC | CASSEEIGTYEQYF
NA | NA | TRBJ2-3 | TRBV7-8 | TGTGCCAGCAGCTTAGGGGGCGGGGTGACAGATACGCAGTATTTT | CASSLGGGVTDTQYF
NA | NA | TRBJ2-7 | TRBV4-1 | TGCGCCAGCAGCCAAGATAAGGGGGGGAGCTCCTACGAGCAGTACTTC | CASSQDKGGSSYEQYF
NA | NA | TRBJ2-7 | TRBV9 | TGTGCCAGCAGCGTAGAGTGGAACCCCTACGAGCAGTACTTC | CASSVEWNPYEQYF
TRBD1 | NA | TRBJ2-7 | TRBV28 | TGTGCCAGCAGAGACAGGGGAAGGTACGAGCAGTACTTC | CASRDRGRYEQYF
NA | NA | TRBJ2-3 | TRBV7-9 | TGTGCCAGCAGCCCAAGGGTGACAGATACGCAGTATTTT | CASSPRVTDTQYF
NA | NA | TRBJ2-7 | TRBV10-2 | TGCGCCAGCAGTATAAACTACGAGCAGTACTTC | CASSINYEQYF
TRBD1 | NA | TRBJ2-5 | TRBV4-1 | TGCGCCAGCACCCCGGGCCCGGGACAGGTCGTACTACAAGAGACCCAGTACTTC | CASTPGPGQVVLQETQYF
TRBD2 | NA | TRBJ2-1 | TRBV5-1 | TGCGCCAGCAGCCCCGGGCGGGAGGACAATGAGCAGTTCTTC | CASSPGREDNEQFF
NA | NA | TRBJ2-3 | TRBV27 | TGTGCCAGCACCCACACAGATACGCAGTATTTT | CASTHTDTQYF
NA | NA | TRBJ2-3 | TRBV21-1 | TGTGCCAGCAGCATGACAGGAACTAGCACAGATACGCAGTATTTT | CASSMTGTSTDTQYF